The 11 T cell receptor beta chains in this list originate from one sample, sequenced in a study of blood T cell repertoires in COVID-19. Repertoires were generated with immunoSEQ multiplex PCR, while TCRdb's copy carries only in-frame clones and drops some. The repertoire holds 99,000 or so clones, with roughly 82% as singletons. What was sequenced was peripheral blood. These receptors were taken from a man in his 60s with acute or convalescent COVID-19.

V is TRBV28 and J is TRBJ2-3; 10 nucleotides align to TRBD2. V lost 2 bases, J lost 0 bases, and 5 bases stayed unmatched. The length of the CDR3 is 17 residues. Germline CDR1 is MDHEN and CDR2 is SYDVKM. The CDR3 bases are TGTGCCAGCAGTTTAAGGGGGGGACTAGCGAGCACAGATACGCAGTATTTT. Protein: CASSLRGGLASTDTQYF.

J is TRBJ2-2 and V is TRBV7-2; D not certain. V was pared by 1 base and J by 4 bases, with 10 bases between. Germline CDR1 reads SGHTA; CDR2 reads FQGNSA. The CDR3 is made up of 15 amino acids. For the CDR3, the DNA is TGTGCCAGCAGCTTAGTAGCCATCAGCACCGGGGAGCTGTTTTTT. Protein sequence: CASSLVAISTGELFF.

J is TRBJ1-5 and V is TRBV6-6, with TRBD1 matching over 8 bases. Germline loops: CDR1 MNHNY, CDR2 SVGAGI (reference sequence). This CDR3 is built from 15 residues. V lost 0 bases and J lost 6; bases outside the gene matches: 4. The CDR3 DNA reads TGTGCCAGCAGTTACTCGAATCAGGGGGCTCAGCCCCAGCATTTT. Translated, it gives CASSYSNQGAQPQHF.

The chain couples TRBV2 to TRBJ1-4, with 10 nucleotides matching TRBD1. The CDR3 spans 14 residues. Per the germline V gene, CDR1 is SNHLY and CDR2 is FYNNEI. With 3 bases clipped from V and 5 bases from J, the junction kept 0 bases outside the gene matches. The CDR3 spells CASSEDRGNEKLFF. CDR3 DNA: TGTGCCAGCAGTGAGGACAGGGGGAATGAAAAACTGTTTTTT.

This clone was seen only a few times. This chain joins TRBV5-1 and TRBJ1-1; 9 bases are shared with TRBD1. After removal of 3 bases from V and 1 base from J, the junction contained 7 bases not matched to a gene. Germline assignment: CDR1 SGHRS and CDR2 YFSETQ. CDR3 length equals 16 residues. The CDR3 DNA sequence: TGCGCCAGCAGCTGGACAGGGGACAAGACGAACACTGAAGCTTTCTTT. The encoded protein is CASSWTGDKTNTEAFF. The entire variable domain, with the rest obtained from reference TRBV5-1 and TRBJ1-1, is as follows: KAGVTQTPRYLIKTRGQQVTLSCSPISGHRSVSWYQQTPGQGLQFLFEYFSETQRNKGNFPGRFSGRQFSNSRSEMNVSTLELGDSALYLCASSWTGDKTNTEAFFGQGTRLTVV.

The chain uses TRBV6-5 and TRBJ2-5, with TRBD1 matching 8 bases. The CDR3 contains 15 residues. J was trimmed by 5 bases and V by 5 bases; bases with no gene match: 10. Germline V gene sequence: CDR1 MNHEY, CDR2 SVGAGI. The CDR3 loop reads CASSTTGGGWETQYF. The CDR3 DNA sequence: TGTGCCAGCAGTACTACAGGGGGAGGTTGGGAGACCCAGTACTTC.

DNA for the CDR3: TGTGCCAGCAGCCAAGATAGTGGGGGGGCGGATACGCAGTATTTT. Residues: CASSQDSGGADTQYF. The V call is TRBV3-1 (or the pseudogene TRBV3-2), the J call TRBJ2-3; TRBD2 might be the D (7 bases). The CDR3 has 15 amino acids. Deletions cut 0 bases from V and 6 bases from J, with 13 bases between. Germline V gene lookup returns CDR1 LGHDT and CDR2 YNNKEL (reference sequence).

The chain links TRBV7-3 to TRBJ2-3; the match to TRBD2 covers 12 bases. The junction had 6 bases not matched to a gene; V was cut back by 5 bases and J by 3 bases. CDR3 length equals 16 residues. Per the germline V gene, CDR1 is SGHTA and CDR2 is FQGTGA. The CDR3 is CASSPRTSGTTDTQYF. The DNA for the CDR3 is TGTGCCAGCAGCCCCCGGACTAGCGGGACGACAGATACGCAGTATTTT.

The CDR3, as DNA: TGCGCCAGCAGTGGGAGTGAAAAACTGTTTTTT. The encoded protein is CASSGSEKLFF. The V and J genes are TRBV10-2 and TRBJ1-4; no reliable D call. The CDR3 length is 11 residues. Trimming cost V 4 bases and J 7 bases, with 4 bases left between them. The germline V gene has CDR1 WSHSY and CDR2 SAAADI.

V is TRBV19 and J is TRBJ1-5; 7 bases agree with TRBD1. The germline gives CDR1 LNHDA, CDR2 SQIVND (reference sequence). The CDR3 has 16 amino acids. The V gene end was trimmed by 7 bases and the J gene end by 3 bases; junction bases not matched to a gene: 12. DNA for the CDR3: TGTGCCAGTATTCCCTCGGTAGGGACAGCCAATCAGCCCCAGCATTTT. It is translated as CASIPSVGTANQPQHF.

The chain carries TRBV27 and TRBJ2-6; possible D gene TRBD2, 7 bases. The CDR3 runs 16 residues. Germline values: CDR1 MNHEY, CDR2 SMNVEV (reference sequence). V dropped 3 bases and J dropped 1 base, with 10 bases sitting between them. The CDR3 loop reads CASSLRGRSGANVLTF. The DNA of the CDR3 is TGTGCCAGCAGTTTGCGGGGGCGTTCTGGGGCCAACGTCCTGACTTTC.